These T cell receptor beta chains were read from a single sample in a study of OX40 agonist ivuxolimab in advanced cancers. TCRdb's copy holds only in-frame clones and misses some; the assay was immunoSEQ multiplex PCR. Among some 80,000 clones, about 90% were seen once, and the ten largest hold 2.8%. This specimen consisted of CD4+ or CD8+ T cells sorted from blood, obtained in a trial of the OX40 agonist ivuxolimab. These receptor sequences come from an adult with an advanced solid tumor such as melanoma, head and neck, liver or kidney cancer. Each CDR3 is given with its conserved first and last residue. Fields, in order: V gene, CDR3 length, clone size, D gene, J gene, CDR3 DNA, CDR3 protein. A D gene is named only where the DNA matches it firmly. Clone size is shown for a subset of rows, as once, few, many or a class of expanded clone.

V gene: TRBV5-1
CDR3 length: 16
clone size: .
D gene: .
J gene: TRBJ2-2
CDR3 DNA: TGCGCCAGCAGCCTGGCGGGACAAATTAACACCGGGGAGCTGTTTTTT
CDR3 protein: CASSLAGQINTGELFF

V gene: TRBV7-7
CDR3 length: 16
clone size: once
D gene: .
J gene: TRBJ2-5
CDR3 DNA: TGTGCTAGCAGCTTAGCGGGGACAGGTCTTCAAGAGACCCAGTACTTC
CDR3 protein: CASSLAGTGLQETQYF

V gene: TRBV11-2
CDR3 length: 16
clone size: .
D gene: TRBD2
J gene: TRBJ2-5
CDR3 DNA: TGTGCCAGCAGCTTAGTTGGCGGGGGACCACAAGAGACCCAGTACTTC
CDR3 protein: CASSLVGGGPQETQYF

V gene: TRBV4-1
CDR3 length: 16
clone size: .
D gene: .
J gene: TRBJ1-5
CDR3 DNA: TGCGCCAGCAGCCGAGAGGGGCAGGGTTTCGGTCAGCCCCAGCATTTT
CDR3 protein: CASSREGQGFGQPQHF

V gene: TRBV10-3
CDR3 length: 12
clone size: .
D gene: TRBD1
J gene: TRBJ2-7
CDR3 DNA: TGTGCCGCCGGGACAGGGTCGTACGAGCAGTACTTC
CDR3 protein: CAAGTGSYEQYF

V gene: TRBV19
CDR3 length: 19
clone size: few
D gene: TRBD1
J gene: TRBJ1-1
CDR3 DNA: TGTGCCAGTAGTATTATAGCGAGTAGGCAGGGGGCAGGGAACACTGAAGCTTTCTTT
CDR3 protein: CASSIIASRQGAGNTEAFF

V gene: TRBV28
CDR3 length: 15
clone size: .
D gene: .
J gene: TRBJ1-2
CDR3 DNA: TGTGCCAGCTTCTCCCGGGACGTCGAAATCTATGGCTACACCTTC
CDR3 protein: CASFSRDVEIYGYTF

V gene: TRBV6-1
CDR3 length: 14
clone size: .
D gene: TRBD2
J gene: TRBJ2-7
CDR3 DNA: TGTGCCAGCAGTCCACGGGGGGGACCCTACGAGCAGTACTTC
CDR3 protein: CASSPRGGPYEQYF

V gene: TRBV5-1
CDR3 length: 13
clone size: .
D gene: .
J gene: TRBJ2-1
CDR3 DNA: TGCGCCAGCAGCACGAAGTTGCCCAATGAGCAGTTCTTC
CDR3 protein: CASSTKLPNEQFF

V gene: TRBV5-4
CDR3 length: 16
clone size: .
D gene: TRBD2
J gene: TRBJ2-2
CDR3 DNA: TGTGCCAGCAGCCGGACTAGCGGGAGGCTCGGCGGGGAGCTGTTTTTT
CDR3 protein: CASSRTSGRLGGELFF

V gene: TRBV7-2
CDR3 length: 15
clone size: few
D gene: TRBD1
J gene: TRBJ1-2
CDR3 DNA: TGTGCCAGCACCCCACTGGACAGGACTAACTATGGCTACACCTTC
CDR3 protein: CASTPLDRTNYGYTF

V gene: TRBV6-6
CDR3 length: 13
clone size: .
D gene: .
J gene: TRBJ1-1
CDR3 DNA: TGTGCCAGCAGTTACATACAGGGCGCTGAAGCTTTCTTT
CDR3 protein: CASSYIQGAEAFF

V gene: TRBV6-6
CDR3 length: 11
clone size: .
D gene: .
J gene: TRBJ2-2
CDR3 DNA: TGTGCCAGCAGTTATAGGGGGGAGCTGTTTTTT
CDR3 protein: CASSYRGELFF

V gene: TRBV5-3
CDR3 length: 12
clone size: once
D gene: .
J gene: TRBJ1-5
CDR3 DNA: TGTGCCAGAAGCCGGGCCAATCAGCCCCAGCATTTT
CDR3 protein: CARSRANQPQHF

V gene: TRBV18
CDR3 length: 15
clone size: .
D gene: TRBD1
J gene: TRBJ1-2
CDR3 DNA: TGTGCCAGCTCACCAATCCCCGGGACAGACTATGGCTACACCTTC
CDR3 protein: CASSPIPGTDYGYTF

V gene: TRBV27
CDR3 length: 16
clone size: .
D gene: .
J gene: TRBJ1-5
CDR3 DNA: TGTGCCAGCAGTTTATCGGGCAGGTTTTACAATCAGCCCCAGCATTTT
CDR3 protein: CASSLSGRFYNQPQHF

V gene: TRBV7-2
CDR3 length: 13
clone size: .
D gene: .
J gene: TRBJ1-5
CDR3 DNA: TGTGCCAGCAGCTTAAGGGTTGACCAGCCCCAGCATTTT
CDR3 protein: CASSLRVDQPQHF

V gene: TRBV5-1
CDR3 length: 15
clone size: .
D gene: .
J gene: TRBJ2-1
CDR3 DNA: TGCGCCAGCAGCTTGTCCATCAGCTCCTACAATGAGCAGTTCTTC
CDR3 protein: CASSLSISSYNEQFF